This TCR beta chain was sequenced during a study of cytomegalovirus exposure and HLA in healthy donors. Whole-study results and caveats: As was reported, the classifier diagnosed cytomegalovirus status with high specificity and sensitivity.

Between the trimmed V and J ends, which lost 3 bases and 4 bases, there was a span of 9 bases. Germline V gives CDR1 KGHSH, CDR2 LQKENI. CDR3 length: 13 residues. Details on this clone: What it binds is not known.

The PCR made use of 60 Vbeta and 13 Jbeta primers. Measured with immunoSEQ multiplex PCR; TCRdb has only the in-frame clones, and not every one. Among just under 250,000 clones listed, roughly 80% were seen once. V usage is TRBV18 and J usage is TRBJ1-1, with D hard to call. This TCR came from a woman between 40 and 50 years old in good health and CMV-seropositive. Material for sequencing was PBMCs. CDR3 DNA: TGTGCCAGCTCACCGCGGGAGACCACTGAAGCTTTCTTT. Its protein product is CASSPRETTEAFF.